Below, 17 T cell receptor beta chains from the same sample are listed, as sequenced in a study of cytomegalovirus exposure and HLA in healthy donors. Sequenced by immunoSEQ multiplex PCR; TCRdb stores in-frame clones only, minus some. The sample includes approximately 65,000 clones, approximately 97% of them seen just once. The sample consisted of PBMCs. Receptors originate from a man aged 18-30 years in good health and CMV-seronegative.

This clone has a handful of counts. The genes are TRBV6-6 and TRBJ1-2, with D possibly matching TRBD1 (5 bases). The V gene's germline CDR1 is MNHNY and CDR2 SVGAGI (reference sequence). This CDR3 is 12 amino acids long. Trimming pared 8 bases from V and 2 bases from J, leaving 9 bases between. CDR3 bases: TGTGCCAGCTTCAGGGAAAACTATGGCTACACCTTC. Translation gives CASFRENYGYTF.

The gene calls are TRBV29-1 and TRBJ2-2, with 9 bases identical to TRBD1. Germline-derived CDR1 and CDR2 are SQVTM and ANQGSEA. V lost 8 bases to trimming and J lost 7 bases; unmatched junction nucleotides: 8. This CDR3 has 13 amino acids. CDR3 residues: CSPRTGVSGELFF. The DNA of the CDR3 is TGCAGCCCTAGGACAGGGGTGAGCGGGGAGCTGTTTTTT.

The chain recombines TRBV7-9 with TRBJ1-2, with no clear D. CDR1 is SEHNR and CDR2 is FQNEAQ in the germline V gene (reference sequence). V was pared by 1 base and J by 4 bases, with 10 bases between. The CDR3 totals 14 residues. The CDR3 nucleotides are TGTGCCAGCAGCTTAGGAGGTACCGCCTATGGCTACACCTTC. It is translated as CASSLGGTAYGYTF.

The rearrangement uses TRBV29-1 and TRBJ1-2; a possible D gene is TRBD1 (5 bases). The V and J ends lost 3 bases and 8 bases respectively, with 19 bases between them. Germline V gene data show CDR1 as SQVTM and CDR2 as ANQGSEA. There are 14 residues in the CDR3. The CDR3 here is CSVEAGNGYGGYTF. The CDR3 nucleotides read TGCAGCGTTGAGGCAGGGAACGGATACGGCGGCTACACCTTC.

The chain combines TRBV14 with TRBJ2-5, with TRBD1 identical over 7 bases. The CDR3 consists of 13 residues. Germline CDR1 reads SGHDN; CDR2 reads FVKESK. CDR3 in amino acids: CAVRRTGQETQYF. The CDR3 DNA reads as TGTGCAGTCCGCAGGACAGGTCAAGAGACCCAGTACTTC. The full variable domain, in which reference TRBV14 and TRBJ2-5 provide the parts outside the CDR3, is EAGVTQFPSHSVIEKGQTVTLRCDPISGHDNLYWYRRVMGKEIKFLLHFVKESKQDESGMPNNRFLAERTGGTYSTLKVQPAELEDSGVYFCAVRRTGQETQYFGPGTRLLVL.

The chain combines TRBV10-1 with TRBJ1-5; TRBD1 aligns across 7 bases. The CDR3 is 14 amino acids. Trimming cost V 6 bases and J 4 bases; bases outside gene matches: 6. Looked up from germline, CDR1 is WNHNN and CDR2 is SYGVQD (reference sequence). This CDR3 is CASRIDRENQPQHF. The CDR3 nucleotides read TGCGCCAGCAGGATAGACAGGGAAAATCAGCCCCAGCATTTT.

Of note for this clone: This CDR3 is also generated by other DNA sequences in the sample. The chain couples TRBV27 to TRBJ1-5; D is possibly TRBD1 (6 bases). The CDR3 sequence is 14 residues long. The V gene lost 3 bases and the J gene lost 7 bases, with 13 bases spanning the gap. CDR1 is MNHEY, CDR2 SMNVEV, per germline (reference sequence). This CDR3 reads CASSLAGGGQPQHF. CDR3 sequence (DNA): TGTGCCAGCAGTTTGGCGGGGGGCGGCCAGCCCCAGCATTTT.

This chain connects TRBV6-5 to TRBJ1-1, with 7 bases identical to TRBD1. The CDR3 loop spans 12 amino acids. Germline V gene data show CDR1 as MNHEY and CDR2 as SVGAGI. J was trimmed by 4 bases and V by 7 bases; bases with no gene match: 3. The CDR3 DNA is TGTGCCAGCAAGGCAGGGGGCACTGAAGCTTTCTTT. This translates into CASKAGGTEAFF.

The genes are TRBV27 and TRBJ2-7; 8 bases are shared with TRBD1. This CDR3 spans 12 amino acids. Germline trimming cut 8 bases from V and 3 bases from J; bases unmatched to any gene: 3. Looked up from germline, CDR1 is MNHEY and CDR2 is SMNVEV (reference sequence). As DNA, the CDR3 is TGTGCCAGCGGGGACAGGCGCTACGAGCAGTACTTC. It is translated as CASGDRRYEQYF.

The chain combines TRBV18 with TRBJ2-2, with TRBD1 as a possible D gene (5 bases). Germline CDR1 and CDR2: KGHSH and LQKENI. The CDR3 loop spans 16 amino acids. Trimming left V 2 bases short and J 2 bases short, with 12 bases between. CDR3 sequence (DNA): TGTGCCAGCTCACCAGGGGCTGGGGTCAACACCGGGGAGCTGTTTTTT. Translated: CASSPGAGVNTGELFF.

The rearrangement links TRBV27 to TRBJ1-2; the D is unclear. Germline V gives CDR1 MNHEY, CDR2 SMNVEV (reference sequence). The length of the CDR3 is 17 residues. Trimming took off 6 bases at V and 0 bases at J, with 20 bases between the two ends. CDR3 bases: TGTGCCAGCAGACGAGACCCAGGCGGACTCGCTAACTATGGCTACACCTTC. It translates to CASRRDPGGLANYGYTF.

The chain combines TRBV27 with TRBJ2-1; TRBD1 matches 12 bases. V shed 6 bases, J shed 6 bases, and the junction held 6 bases outside the gene matches. Germline CDR1 MNHEY, CDR2 SMNVEV (reference sequence). The CDR3 contains 15 residues. The CDR3 DNA reads TGTGCCAGCAGCCCCGGGACAGGGGGCACCAATGAGCAGTTCTTC. Translating it yields CASSPGTGGTNEQFF.

Only one count was recorded for this clone. J is TRBJ1-6 and V is TRBV6-5; D remains unclear. V was pared by 5 bases and J by 7 bases, with 9 bases between. CDR3 length: 13 amino acids. The germline CDR1 and CDR2 sequences are MNHEY and SVGAGI. Here the CDR3 reads CASSDAGNSPLHF. The CDR3 DNA is TGTGCCAGCAGTGATGCGGGCAATTCACCCCTCCACTTT.

In this sample, this clone turned up once. The chain is built from TRBV5-8 and TRBJ1-1, with 7 bases aligning to TRBD1. CDR3 length: 14 residues. V shed 4 bases, J shed 1 base, and the junction held 4 bases outside the gene matches. The V gene's germline CDR1 is SGHTS and CDR2 YDEGEE. DNA for the CDR3: TGTGCCAGCAGCAGGGGGCACGAGAACACTGAAGCTTTCTTT. Protein: CASSRGHENTEAFF.

The chain couples TRBV7-9 to TRBJ2-1, with 7 bases aligning to TRBD2. The CDR3 covers 14 residues. The V segment lost 5 bases and the J segment 4 bases; nucleotides outside the gene matches: 5. Per the germline V gene, CDR1 is SEHNR and CDR2 is FQNEAQ (reference sequence). The CDR3 here is CASSPTGGYNEQFF. The CDR3 bases are TGTGCCAGCAGCCCGACGGGAGGATACAATGAGCAGTTCTTC.

The chain recombines TRBV27 with TRBJ2-7, with D possibly being TRBD2 (5 bases). Trimming stripped 0 bases from V and 4 bases from J, with 16 bases between. This CDR3 is 16 amino acids long. Germline loops: CDR1 MNHEY, CDR2 SMNVEV (reference sequence). In DNA, the CDR3 is TGTGCCAGCAGTTTATCTTTGAGGGCTCCAAGGTACGAGCAGTACTTC. This sequence encodes CASSLSLRAPRYEQYF.

The chain recombines TRBV28 with TRBJ1-1, with TRBD1 matching over 8 bases. In germline, CDR1 is MDHEN, CDR2 SYDVKM. With V trimmed by 1 base and J by 4 bases, 5 bases remained unmatched. The CDR3 consists of 15 residues. CDR3 DNA sequence: TGTGCCAGCAGTTTATCCCCAGGGGGCGTCACTGAAGCTTTCTTT. Its translation: CASSLSPGGVTEAFF.